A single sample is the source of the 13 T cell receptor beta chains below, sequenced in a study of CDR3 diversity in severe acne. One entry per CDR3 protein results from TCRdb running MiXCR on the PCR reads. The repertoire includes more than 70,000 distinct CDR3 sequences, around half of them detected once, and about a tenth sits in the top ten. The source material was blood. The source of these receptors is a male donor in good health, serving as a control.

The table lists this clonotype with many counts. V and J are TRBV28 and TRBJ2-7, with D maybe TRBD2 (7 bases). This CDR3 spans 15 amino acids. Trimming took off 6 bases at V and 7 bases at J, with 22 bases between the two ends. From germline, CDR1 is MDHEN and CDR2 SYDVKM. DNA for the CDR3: TGTGCCAGCAGGACAGGCGGGAGTGGTCCTAGGGAGCAGTACTTC. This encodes CASRTGGSGPREQYF.

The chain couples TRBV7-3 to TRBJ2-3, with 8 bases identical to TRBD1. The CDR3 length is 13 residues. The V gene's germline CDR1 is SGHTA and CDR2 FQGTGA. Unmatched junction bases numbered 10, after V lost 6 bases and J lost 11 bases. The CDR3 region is CASSRTGNNEQYF. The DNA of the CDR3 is TGTGCCAGCAGTCGGACAGGGAACAATGAGCAGTATTTT.

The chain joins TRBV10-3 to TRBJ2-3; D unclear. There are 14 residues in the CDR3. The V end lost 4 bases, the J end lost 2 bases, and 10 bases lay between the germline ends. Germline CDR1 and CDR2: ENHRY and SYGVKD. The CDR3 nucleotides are TGTGCCATCAGTGTTGTTAGTCCCACAGATACGCAGTATTTT. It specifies CAISVVSPTDTQYF.

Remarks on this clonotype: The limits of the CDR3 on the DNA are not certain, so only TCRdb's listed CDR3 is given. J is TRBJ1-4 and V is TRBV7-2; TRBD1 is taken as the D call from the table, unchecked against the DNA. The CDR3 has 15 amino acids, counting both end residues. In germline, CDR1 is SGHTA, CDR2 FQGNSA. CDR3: CASSTRTGDGKNCFF.

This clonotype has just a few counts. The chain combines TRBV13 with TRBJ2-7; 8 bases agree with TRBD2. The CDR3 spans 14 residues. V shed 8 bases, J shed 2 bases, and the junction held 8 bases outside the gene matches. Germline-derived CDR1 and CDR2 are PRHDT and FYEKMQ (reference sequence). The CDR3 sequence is CASLRRGLAYEQYF. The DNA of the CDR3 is TGTGCCAGCCTCCGCAGGGGACTAGCCTACGAGCAGTACTTC.

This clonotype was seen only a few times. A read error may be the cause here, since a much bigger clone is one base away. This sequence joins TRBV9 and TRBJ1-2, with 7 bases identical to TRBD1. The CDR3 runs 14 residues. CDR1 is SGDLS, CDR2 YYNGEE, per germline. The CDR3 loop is CASSVGGGDYGYAF. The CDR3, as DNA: TGTGCCAGCAGCGTAGGAGGGGGCGACTATGGCTACGCCTTC. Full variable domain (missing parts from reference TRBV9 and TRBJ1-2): DSGVTQTPKHLITATGQRVTLRCSPRSGDLSVYWYQQSLDQGLQFLIQYYNGEERAKGNILERFSAQQFPDLHSELNLSSLELGDSALYFCASSVGGGDYGYAFGSGTRLTVV.

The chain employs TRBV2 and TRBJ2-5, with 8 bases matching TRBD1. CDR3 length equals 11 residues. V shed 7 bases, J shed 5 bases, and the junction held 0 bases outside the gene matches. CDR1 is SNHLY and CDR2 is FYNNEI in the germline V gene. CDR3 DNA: TGTGCCAGCAACAGGGGGGAGACCCAGTACTTC. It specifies CASNRGETQYF.

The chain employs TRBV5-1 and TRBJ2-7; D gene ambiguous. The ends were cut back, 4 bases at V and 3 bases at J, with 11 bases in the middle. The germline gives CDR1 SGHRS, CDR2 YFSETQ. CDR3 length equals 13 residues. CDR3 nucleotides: TGCGCCAGCAGCACGACGCGGAACTACGAGCAGTACTTC. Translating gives CASSTTRNYEQYF.

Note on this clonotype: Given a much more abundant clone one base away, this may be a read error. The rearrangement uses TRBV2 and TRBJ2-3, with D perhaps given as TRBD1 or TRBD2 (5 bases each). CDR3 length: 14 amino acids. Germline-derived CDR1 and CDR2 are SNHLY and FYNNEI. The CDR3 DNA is TGTGCCAGCAGGGGCCGGGGTAGCACAGGTACGCAGTATTTT. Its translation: CASRGRGSTGTQYF.

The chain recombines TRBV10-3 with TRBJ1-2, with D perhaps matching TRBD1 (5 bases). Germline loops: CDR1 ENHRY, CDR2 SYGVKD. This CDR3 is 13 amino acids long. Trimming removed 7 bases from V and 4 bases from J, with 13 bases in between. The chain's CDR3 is CAIKGAGFYGYTF. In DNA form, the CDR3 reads TGTGCCATCAAAGGGGCCGGATTCTATGGCTACACCTTC.

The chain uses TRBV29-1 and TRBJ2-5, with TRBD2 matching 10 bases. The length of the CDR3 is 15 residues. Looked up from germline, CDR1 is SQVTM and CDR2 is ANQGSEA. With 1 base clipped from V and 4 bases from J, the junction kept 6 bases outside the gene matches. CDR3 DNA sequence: TGCAGCGTTGAAGTAGGTGGGACTAGCGTAGAGACCCAGTACTTC. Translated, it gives CSVEVGGTSVETQYF.

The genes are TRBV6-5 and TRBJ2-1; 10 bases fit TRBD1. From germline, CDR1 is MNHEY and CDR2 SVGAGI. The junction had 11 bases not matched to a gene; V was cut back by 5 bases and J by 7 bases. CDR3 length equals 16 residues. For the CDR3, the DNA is TGTGCCAGCAGTGAAGCGACAGGGGGCTGGAAAAATGAGCAGTTCTTC. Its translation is CASSEATGGWKNEQFF.

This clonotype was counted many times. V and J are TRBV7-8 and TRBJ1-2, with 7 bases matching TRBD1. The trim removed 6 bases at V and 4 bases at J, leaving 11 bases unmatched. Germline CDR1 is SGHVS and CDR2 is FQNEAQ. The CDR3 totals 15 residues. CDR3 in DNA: TGTGCCAGCAGGGCGTCGACAGGGTGGGGCTATGGCTACACCTTC. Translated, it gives CASRASTGWGYGYTF.